This entry features one T cell receptor (beta chain) sequence. Participants came from about two dozen US areas, aged roughly 18 to 90 years. The study assigned cohorts using participant-reported clinical history. For recovered donors of Cohort 3, there were two negative PCRs, clearance, or symptom resolution. This sample was included in a study of blood T cell repertoires in COVID-19. The CDR3 is 15 residues long. V dropped 1 base and J dropped 7 bases, with 11 bases sitting between them. CDR1 is LNHDA, CDR2 SQIVND, per germline (reference sequence). The authors' processing: Counts of nucleated cells, estimated from reference gene primer amplification, were obtained. TCRdb's copy holds only in-frame clones and misses some; the assay was immunoSEQ multiplex PCR. The DNA gave D and trimming, while V, J and clone size come from that table. Of approximately 200,000 clones listed, approximately 80% are singletons.

V usage is TRBV19 and J usage is TRBJ1-6; no reliable D call. The origin of this receptor is a man aged 60 to 69 who had recovered from COVID-19. The sequenced sample was PBMCs or T cells enriched from blood (not recorded which). The CDR3 spells CASSIASGSNSPLHF. The CDR3 DNA sequence: TGTGCCAGTAGTATAGCCTCCGGGTCGAATTCACCCCTCCACTTT.